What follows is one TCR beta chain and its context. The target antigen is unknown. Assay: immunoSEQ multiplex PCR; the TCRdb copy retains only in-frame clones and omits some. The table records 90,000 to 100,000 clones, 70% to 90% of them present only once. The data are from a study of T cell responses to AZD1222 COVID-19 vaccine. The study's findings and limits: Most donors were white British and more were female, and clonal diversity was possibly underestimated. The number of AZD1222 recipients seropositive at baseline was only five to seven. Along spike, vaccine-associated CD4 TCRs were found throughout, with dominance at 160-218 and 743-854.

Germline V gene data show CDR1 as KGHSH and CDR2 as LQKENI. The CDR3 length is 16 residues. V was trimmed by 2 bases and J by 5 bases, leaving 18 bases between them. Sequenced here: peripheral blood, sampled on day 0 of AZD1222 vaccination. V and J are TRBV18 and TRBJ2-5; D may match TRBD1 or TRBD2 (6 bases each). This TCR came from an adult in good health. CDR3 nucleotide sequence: TGTGCCAGCTCACCAATCCAGGGGACTTTTTTGGAGACCCAGTACTTC. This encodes CASSPIQGTFLETQYF.